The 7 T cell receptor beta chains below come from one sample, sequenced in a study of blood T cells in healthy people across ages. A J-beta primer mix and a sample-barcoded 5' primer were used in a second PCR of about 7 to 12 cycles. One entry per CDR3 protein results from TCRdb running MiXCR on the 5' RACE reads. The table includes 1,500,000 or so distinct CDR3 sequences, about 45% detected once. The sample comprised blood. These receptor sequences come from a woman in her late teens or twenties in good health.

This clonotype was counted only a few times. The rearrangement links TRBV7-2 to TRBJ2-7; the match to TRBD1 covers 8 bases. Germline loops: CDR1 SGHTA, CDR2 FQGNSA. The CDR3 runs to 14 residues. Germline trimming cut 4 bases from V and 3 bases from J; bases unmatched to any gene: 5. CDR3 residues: CASSSDRAIYEQYF. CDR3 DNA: TGTGCCAGCAGCTCGGACAGGGCGATCTACGAGCAGTACTTC.

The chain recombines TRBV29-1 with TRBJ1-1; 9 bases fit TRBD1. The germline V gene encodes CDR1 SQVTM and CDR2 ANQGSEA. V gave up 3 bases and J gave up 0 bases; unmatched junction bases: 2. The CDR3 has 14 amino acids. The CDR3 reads CSVDRQGVNTEAFF. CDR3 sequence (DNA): TGCAGCGTTGACAGACAGGGGGTGAACACTGAAGCTTTCTTT.

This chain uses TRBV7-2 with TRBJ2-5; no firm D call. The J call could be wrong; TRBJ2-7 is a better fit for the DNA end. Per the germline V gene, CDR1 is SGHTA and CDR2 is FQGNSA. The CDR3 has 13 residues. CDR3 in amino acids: CASSLTTNYEQYF. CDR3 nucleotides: TGTGCCAGCAGCTTAACAACCAACTACGAGCAGTACTTC.

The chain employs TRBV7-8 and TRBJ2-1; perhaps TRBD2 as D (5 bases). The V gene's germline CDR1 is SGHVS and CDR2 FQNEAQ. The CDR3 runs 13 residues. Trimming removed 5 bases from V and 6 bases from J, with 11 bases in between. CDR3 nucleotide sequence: TGTGCCAGCAGCCCCAAAGGAGGCAATGAGCAGTTCTTC. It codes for CASSPKGGNEQFF.

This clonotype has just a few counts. The CDR3 nucleotides are TGTGCCAGCAGTGAACAGACAGGGACCACCTACGTGCAGTACTTC. Amino acid sequence: CASSEQTGTTYVQYF. The chain is built from TRBV6-1 and TRBJ2-5, with 7 nucleotides matching TRBD1. CDR1 and CDR2 (germline): MNHNS, SASEGT. The CDR3 totals 15 residues. With V trimmed by 2 bases and J by 11 bases, 14 bases remained unmatched.

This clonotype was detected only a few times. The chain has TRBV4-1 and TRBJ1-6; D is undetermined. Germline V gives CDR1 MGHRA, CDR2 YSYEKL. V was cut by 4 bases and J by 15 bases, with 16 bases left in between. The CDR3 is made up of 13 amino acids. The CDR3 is CASSRTTEGFLHF. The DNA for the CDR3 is TGCGCCAGCAGCCGGACCACAGAGGGATTCCTCCACTTT.

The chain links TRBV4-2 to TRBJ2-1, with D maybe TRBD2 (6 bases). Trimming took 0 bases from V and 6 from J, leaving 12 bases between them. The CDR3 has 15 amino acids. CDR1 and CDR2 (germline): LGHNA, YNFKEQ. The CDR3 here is CASSQEWDWRNEQFF. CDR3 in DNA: TGTGCCAGCAGCCAAGAGTGGGACTGGCGCAATGAGCAGTTCTTC.